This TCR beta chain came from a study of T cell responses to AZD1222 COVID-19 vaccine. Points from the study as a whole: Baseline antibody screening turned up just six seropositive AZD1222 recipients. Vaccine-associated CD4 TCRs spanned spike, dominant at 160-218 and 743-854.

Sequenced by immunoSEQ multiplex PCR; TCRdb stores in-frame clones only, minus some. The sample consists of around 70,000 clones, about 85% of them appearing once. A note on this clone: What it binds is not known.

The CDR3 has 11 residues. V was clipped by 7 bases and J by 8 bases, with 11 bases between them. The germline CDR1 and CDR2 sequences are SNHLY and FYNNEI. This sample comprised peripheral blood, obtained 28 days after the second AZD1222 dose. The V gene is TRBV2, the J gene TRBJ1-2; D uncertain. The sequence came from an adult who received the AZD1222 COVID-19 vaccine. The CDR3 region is CASMRAEGYTF. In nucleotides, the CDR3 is TGTGCCAGCATGCGGGCCGAGGGCTACACCTTC.